The 20 T cell receptor beta chains below all came from one sample that was sequenced in a study of blood T cells in healthy people across ages. Using a J-beta primer mix together with a sample-barcoded 5' primer, a second PCR was run for roughly 7 to 11 cycles. In TCRdb, the 5' RACE reads were re-called with MiXCR into one record per CDR3 protein. Of about 930,000 distinct CDR3 sequences detected, around 29% appear once; the ten largest clones hold 9.5% to 13%. These data are also associated with another study on T cells of mothers and their children.

The sample consisted of blood. The receptor source for this set is a woman between 35 and 50 years old in good health.

This clonotype appeared a few times. The gene calls are TRBV28 and TRBJ1-1; 10 bases fit TRBD1. The CDR3 consists of 12 residues. V lost 3 bases and J lost 11; bases outside the gene matches: 3. Looked up from germline, CDR1 is MDHEN and CDR2 is SYDVKM. The chain's CDR3 is CASSLGQGRAFF. DNA for the CDR3: TGTGCCAGCAGTTTGGGACAGGGGAGGGCTTTCTTT.

This clonotype was recorded at least ten times. V gene TRBV28 combines with J gene TRBJ1-2, with a tentative D call TRBD1 (6 bases). The germline CDR1 and CDR2 sequences are MDHEN and SYDVKM. The CDR3 consists of 16 residues. V was clipped by 4 bases and J by 2 bases, with 17 bases between them. CDR3 in DNA: TGTGCCAGCAGTTCCCCAGGGGAAGGAATCAACTATGGCTACACCTTC. Protein: CASSSPGEGINYGYTF.

Only a few counts were recorded for this clonotype. The CDR3: CASRKTADTQYF. For the CDR3, the DNA is TGTGCCAGCAGGAAGACAGCAGATACGCAGTATTTT. The J gene is TRBJ2-3, the V gene TRBV12-3 or TRBV12-4; D perhaps matches TRBD1 (5 bases). This CDR3 has 12 amino acids. V lost 6 bases and J lost 4, with 8 bases in between.

In its sample, this clonotype was seen many times. The genes are TRBV4-1 and TRBJ2-7, with D hard to call. CDR3 length equals 11 residues. Germline V gene lookup returns CDR1 MGHRA and CDR2 YSYEKL. Trimming removed 0 bases at V and 5 bases at J, with 2 bases between. The CDR3 DNA is TGCGCCAGCAGCCAAGAGAACGAGCAGTACTTC. Its protein product is CASSQENEQYF.

The chain carries TRBV7-9 and TRBJ1-4, with a weak D call TRBD1 (6 bases). CDR3 length: 15 amino acids. Trimming cost V 3 bases and J 7 bases, with 15 bases left between them. Germline assignment: CDR1 SEHNR and CDR2 FQNEAQ (reference sequence). CDR3 nucleotide sequence: TGTGCCAGCAGCTTCATACGGGGGGGCGGTGAAAAACTGTTTTTT. Amino acids: CASSFIRGGGEKLFF.

Regarding this clonotype: The conserved phenylalanine or tryptophan is not found at the CDR3 terminus, so this likely reflects a read error. This sequence joins TRBV9 and TRBJ2-1; 7 nucleotides match TRBD2. Germline assignment: CDR1 SGDLS and CDR2 YYNGEE. This CDR3 has 17 residues. The CDR3 DNA reads as TGTGCCAACAGCGGCCGAGCGGGGCCGATCTCCTACAATGAGCAGTTCGTC. Translating gives CANSGRAGPISYNEQFV.

Turning to this clonotype: Germline and junction disagree at one end, which may indicate a read error. The chain joins TRBV29-1 to TRBJ1-5, with a possible D match to TRBD1 (6 bases). Germline lookup yields CDR1 SQVTM and CDR2 ANQGSEA. The CDR3 has 14 amino acids. The CDR3 region is CGVGKGGSNQPQHF. CDR3 coding DNA: TGCGGCGTTGGAAAAGGGGGGAGCAATCAGCCCCAGCATTTT.

This rearrangement joins TRBV2 to TRBJ2-1; 9 nucleotides align to TRBD2. The V and J ends lost 8 bases and 8 bases, in that order; junction bases with no gene match: 7. The germline CDR1 and CDR2 sequences are SNHLY and FYNNEI. The CDR3 totals 13 residues. The CDR3 coding sequence is TGTGCCAGCGGTCGCGGGGGGGCCGATGAGCAGTTCTTC. It is translated as CASGRGGADEQFF.

J is TRBJ2-1 and V is TRBV7-3; 9 bases line up with TRBD2. The CDR3 runs to 15 residues. Germline CDR1 reads SGHTA; CDR2 reads FQGTGA. Trimming at V came to 4 bases and at J to 3 bases, leaving 4 bases not matched to a gene. The chain's CDR3 is CASSSPAGGYNEQFF. CDR3 DNA sequence: TGTGCCAGCAGCTCACCAGCGGGGGGCTACAATGAGCAGTTCTTC.

The V call is TRBV6-2 or TRBV6-3, the J call TRBJ2-2; 9 nucleotides align to TRBD1. V was pared by 6 bases and J by 5 bases, with 4 bases of the junction left unmatched. The germline gives CDR1 MNHEY, CDR2 SVGEGT. This CDR3 is built from 14 residues. The CDR3 DNA follows: TGTGCCAGCAGGGGGACAGGGCGGACCGGGGAGCTGTTTTTT. It yields the protein CASRGTGRTGELFF.

This clonotype was seen only a few times. This chain connects TRBV4-1 to TRBJ2-5; D gene ambiguous. Germline V lookup: CDR1 MGHRA, CDR2 YSYEKL. Trimming removed 1 base from V and 2 bases from J, with 8 bases in between. The CDR3 length is 14 residues. CDR3 nucleotides: TGCGCCAGCAGCCAAGCGGACCGACAAGAGACCCAGTACTTC. Translating it yields CASSQADRQETQYF.

This clonotype was seen repeatedly, ten times or more. The V gene is TRBV3-1, the J gene TRBJ2-7, with 8 bases identical to TRBD2. The V gene's germline CDR1 is LGHDT and CDR2 YNNKEL (reference sequence). V was clipped by 0 bases and J by 2 bases; unmatched bases: 3. The CDR3 is made up of 15 amino acids. The CDR3 protein is CASSQDLGLAYEQYF. In DNA form, the CDR3 reads TGTGCCAGCAGCCAAGATCTGGGACTAGCCTACGAGCAGTACTTC.

This clonotype showed up just a few times. This sequence joins TRBV5-5 and TRBJ2-2; possibly TRBD2 for D (6 bases). The germline V gene has CDR1 SGHKS and CDR2 YYEKEE (reference sequence). V gave up 3 bases and J gave up 6 bases, with 15 bases separating them. CDR3 length: 15 residues. This CDR3 is CASSWQGGRAGELFF. Written as DNA, the CDR3 is TGTGCCAGCAGCTGGCAGGGAGGTCGGGCCGGGGAGCTGTTTTTT.

In this sample, this clonotype turned up a few times. The CDR3 bases are TGTGCCAGCAGTGACCGGGAGGCAACTAATGAAAAACTGTTTTTT. Encoded protein: CASSDREATNEKLFF. This chain joins TRBV25-1 and TRBJ1-4; no clear D. CDR3 length equals 15 residues. Germline-derived CDR1 and CDR2 are MGHDK and SYGVNS. The V end was cut by 3 bases, the J end by 0 bases, with 8 bases between.

This clonotype occurred a few times. The chain uses TRBV11-2 and TRBJ1-2; D is uncertain. The ends were cut back, 4 bases at V and 2 bases at J, with 14 bases in the middle. CDR3 length: 15 residues. The V gene's germline CDR1 is SGHAT and CDR2 FQNNGV. CDR3 amino acids: CASSSATLTNYGYTF. CDR3 coding DNA: TGTGCCAGCAGCTCAGCGACCCTGACGAACTATGGCTACACCTTC.

As concerns this clonotype: Given a much more abundant clone one base away, this may be a read error. The genes are TRBV3-1 and TRBJ2-5; 10 nucleotides agree with TRBD1. The tail of the sequence fits TRBJ2-7 better, so the J call may be wrong. The germline gives CDR1 LGHDT, CDR2 YNNKEL (reference sequence). The CDR3 is made up of 15 amino acids. The CDR3 DNA follows: TGTGCCAGCAGCCCCGACAGGGGGCGACGCGTCGAGCAGTACGTC. It translates to CASSPDRGRRVEQYV.

The table lists this clonotype with many counts. The CDR3 sequence is CASSLQTANTEAFF. The CDR3, as DNA: TGTGCCAGCAGCCTCCAGACAGCTAACACTGAAGCTTTCTTT. This chain joins TRBV12-3 or TRBV12-4 and TRBJ1-1, with a possible D match to TRBD1 (5 bases). This CDR3 is built from 14 residues. V was shortened by 6 bases and J by 2 bases, with 13 bases between the two germline ends.

The genes are TRBV6-1 and TRBJ2-7, with TRBD1 matching 9 bases. This CDR3 has 15 residues. CDR1 is MNHNS and CDR2 is SASEGT in the germline V gene. Trimming removed 4 bases from V and 3 bases from J; junction bases left unmatched: 7. The CDR3 bases are TGTGCCAGCAGTGGACCCGGGACAGGGCACTACGAGCAGTACTTC. It encodes CASSGPGTGHYEQYF.

This clonotype has at least ten counts. This could be a read error, since a much larger clone is one nucleotide away. The V call is TRBV3-1, the J call TRBJ2-7; D remains unclear. The CDR3 is 11 amino acids. Germline CDR1 and CDR2: LGHDT and YNNKEL (reference sequence). V shed 1 base and J shed 3 bases, with 1 base lying between them. The CDR3, as DNA: TGTGCCAGCAGCCAAGTCTACGAGCAGTACTTC. Translation: CASSQVYEQYF.

V usage is TRBV28 and J usage is TRBJ1-3, with a weak D call TRBD1 (6 bases). This CDR3 is built from 15 residues. V was pared by 2 bases and J by 4 bases, with 12 bases between. Germline loops: CDR1 MDHEN, CDR2 SYDVKM. The CDR3 nucleotides are TGTGCCAGCAGTTTAAGGGGGGGGCGGGGAAACACCATATATTTT. Protein: CASSLRGGRGNTIYF.